These 26 T cell receptor beta chains were all obtained from the same sample, sequenced in a study of cytomegalovirus exposure and HLA in healthy donors. The table came from immunoSEQ multiplex PCR; TCRdb's copy has only in-frame clones and leaves some out. The top ten clones hold approximately 4.9% of a sample with about 120,000 clones, about 83% of them seen once. The sample was PBMCs. The receptors were gathered from a man between 18 and 35 years old in good health and CMV-seronegative.

The chain combines TRBV6-4 with TRBJ2-3, with TRBD1 matching 11 bases. The J segment lost 6 bases and the V segment lost 6 bases, leaving 14 bases of the junction unmatched. The CDR3 is made up of 17 amino acids. Germline CDR1 reads MRHNA; CDR2 reads SNTAGT. CDR3 nucleotide sequence: TGTGCCAGCAGCAACACTTTTAGGACAGGGGGCGCTGATACGCAGTATTTT. Protein product: CASSNTFRTGGADTQYF.

This clone has just a few counts. This chain connects TRBV6-1 to TRBJ2-1; D is possibly TRBD2 (6 bases). Germline lookup yields CDR1 MNHNS and CDR2 SASEGT. CDR3 length equals 15 residues. Trimming stripped 7 bases from V and 4 bases from J, with 17 bases between. The CDR3, as DNA: TGTGCCAGCACCTACACGAGGCGGGGATACAATGAGCAGTTCTTC. Translation gives CASTYTRRGYNEQFF.

The rearrangement uses TRBV5-1 and TRBJ1-1; 9 nucleotides agree with TRBD1. Germline loops: CDR1 SGHRS, CDR2 YFSETQ. The CDR3 has 14 amino acids. V dropped 1 base and J dropped 8; count of bases not matched to a gene: 6. CDR3 coding DNA: TGCGCCAGCAGCTTGACGGACAGGGGTACCGAAGCTTTCTTT. Amino acid sequence: CASSLTDRGTEAFF.

The V gene is TRBV6-5, the J gene TRBJ2-7, with TRBD1 as a possible D gene (6 bases). CDR3 length: 12 residues. From germline, CDR1 is MNHEY and CDR2 SVGAGI. Trimming removed 2 bases from V and 8 bases from J, with 10 bases in between. The CDR3 loop is CASSYTQGKQYF. CDR3 coding DNA: TGTGCCAGCAGTTACACCCAGGGGAAGCAGTACTTC.

V and J are TRBV5-4 and TRBJ2-1, with D maybe TRBD1 (6 bases). This CDR3 region has 15 residues. With 1 base removed from V and 2 bases from J, the gap between germline ends came to 10 bases. Germline lookup yields CDR1 SGHNT and CDR2 YYREEE (reference sequence). CDR3 region: CASSLWGHTYNEQFF. As DNA, the CDR3 is TGTGCCAGCAGCTTGTGGGGGCATACCTACAATGAGCAGTTCTTC.

The chain links TRBV11-3 to TRBJ2-7, with 7 bases matching TRBD1. The V gene end was trimmed by 5 bases and the J gene end by 1 base; junction bases not matched to a gene: 2. Germline loops: CDR1 SGHNT, CDR2 YENEEA. This CDR3 is built from 13 residues. The CDR3 region is CASSDRDSYEQYF. DNA for the CDR3: TGTGCCAGCAGCGACAGGGATTCCTACGAGCAGTACTTC. The full variable domain, its missing parts supplied by reference TRBV11-3 and TRBJ2-7, is EAGVVQSPRYKIIEKKQPVAFWCNPISGHNTLYWYLQNLGQGPELLIRYENEEAVDDSQLPKDRFSAERLKGVDSTLKIQPAELGDSAVYLCASSDRDSYEQYFGPGTRLTVT.

The rearrangement joins TRBV19 to TRBJ2-5; the match to TRBD1 covers 9 bases. CDR1 and CDR2 (germline): LNHDA, SQIVND (reference sequence). J lost 5 bases, V lost 5 bases, and 6 bases had no gene match. The CDR3 is made up of 14 amino acids. CDR3 protein: CASSAGDRAETQYF. As DNA, the CDR3 is TGTGCCAGTAGTGCGGGGGACAGGGCTGAGACCCAGTACTTC.

The CDR3 reads CARSLERGRSNQPQHF. CDR3 DNA sequence: TGTGCCAGAAGCTTGGAGAGGGGGCGGAGCAATCAGCCCCAGCATTTT. The chain has TRBV5-3 and TRBJ1-5, with 7 bases matching TRBD1. TRBV5-3 is an ORF, with its function uncertain. This CDR3 has 16 amino acids. With 0 bases clipped from V and 1 base from J, the junction kept 4 bases outside the gene matches.

The CDR3 DNA is TGTGCCAGTAGTAGCGGGGGCGGGGAGCTGTTTTTT. Protein sequence: CASSSGGGELFF. The chain combines TRBV19 with TRBJ2-2; TRBD2 matches at 7 bases. V was pared by 4 bases and J by 7 bases, with 0 bases of the junction left unmatched. CDR1 is LNHDA, CDR2 SQIVND, per germline (reference sequence). The length of the CDR3 is 12 residues.

The gene calls are TRBV11-2 and TRBJ2-1, with a possible D match to TRBD1 (6 bases). Germline V gives CDR1 SGHAT, CDR2 FQNNGV. V was trimmed by 5 bases and J by 0 bases, leaving 11 bases between them. The length of the CDR3 is 15 residues. The CDR3 DNA reads TGTGCCAGCAGCCCGGACAGCCACTCCTACAATGAGCAGTTCTTC. Residues: CASSPDSHSYNEQFF.

The gene calls are TRBV5-5 and TRBJ2-3, with a tentative D call TRBD2 (6 bases). The CDR3 length is 16 residues. V was cut by 1 base and J by 5 bases, with 17 bases left in between. Germline V gene sequence: CDR1 SGHKS, CDR2 YYEKEE (reference sequence). The CDR3 is CASSLRDSKRVDTQYF. The CDR3 region has the DNA TGTGCCAGCAGCTTGAGGGACTCCAAGAGAGTAGATACGCAGTATTTT.

This chain connects TRBV29-1 to TRBJ2-1; D perhaps matches TRBD2 (6 bases). This CDR3 has 14 amino acids. Trimming took off 5 bases at V and 0 bases at J, with 11 bases between the two ends. Germline CDR1 is SQVTM and CDR2 is ANQGSEA. The CDR3 DNA reads TGCAGCGTTAAGGCGGGGAGCTCCTACAATGAGCAGTTCTTC. The encoded protein is CSVKAGSSYNEQFF.

The chain links TRBV25-1 to TRBJ2-7; D might be TRBD2 (7 bases). Germline CDR1 MGHDK, CDR2 SYGVNS. CDR3 size: 18 residues. V was trimmed by 2 bases and J by 3 bases, leaving 23 bases between them. The chain's CDR3 is CASSEGRKGEGIGYEQYF. Here the CDR3 DNA reads TGTGCCAGCAGTGAAGGGCGGAAGGGGGAGGGTATTGGCTACGAGCAGTACTTC.

This chain links TRBV5-1 with TRBJ2-7, with D possibly TRBD1 on 6 matching bases. The germline V gene has CDR1 SGHRS and CDR2 YFSETQ. The CDR3 totals 13 residues. Trimming pared 4 bases from V and 3 bases from J, leaving 11 bases between. CDR3 protein: CASSPRDNYEQYF. Here the CDR3 DNA reads TGCGCCAGCAGCCCCCGGGACAACTACGAGCAGTACTTC.

This clone was found a few times. The rearrangement joins TRBV5-1 to TRBJ1-2; D not certain. Germline V CDR1 and CDR2: SGHRS, YFSETQ. Trimming left V 0 bases short and J 1 base short, with 7 bases between. The CDR3 loop spans 14 amino acids. CDR3: CASSLDSRNYGYTF. DNA for the CDR3: TGCGCCAGCAGCTTGGACAGCCGTAACTATGGCTACACCTTC.

This chain links TRBV6-5 with TRBJ2-1; 8 bases are a match to TRBD1. Germline trimming cut 2 bases from V and 4 bases from J; bases unmatched to any gene: 7. Germline loops: CDR1 MNHEY, CDR2 SVGAGI. The CDR3 is 16 amino acids. Written as DNA, the CDR3 is TGTGCCAGCAGTTACCCCGGACAGGGACCTTACAATGAGCAGTTCTTC. The encoded protein is CASSYPGQGPYNEQFF.

This clone was detected once. V usage is TRBV19 and J usage is TRBJ2-7; TRBD1 aligns across 11 bases. Germline trimming cut 10 bases from V and 7 bases from J; bases unmatched to any gene: 6. The CDR3 totals 12 residues. The germline gives CDR1 LNHDA, CDR2 SQIVND (reference sequence). The CDR3 protein is CATGQGAREQYF. The CDR3 coding sequence is TGTGCCACCGGACAGGGGGCGCGGGAGCAGTACTTC.

The gene calls are TRBV30 and TRBJ2-7, with D unclear. The CDR3 extends over 14 amino acids. V gave up 5 bases and J gave up 1 base, with 15 bases separating them. Germline V lookup: CDR1 GTSNPN, CDR2 SVGIG (reference sequence). The DNA for the CDR3 is TGTGCCTGGGGTTCTTTGGCTCGATCCTACGAGCAGTACTTC. Amino acids: CAWGSLARSYEQYF.

The J gene is TRBJ2-1, the V gene TRBV15; TRBD1 is a possible D gene (6 bases). The CDR3 is made up of 13 amino acids. Trimming left V 6 bases short and J 1 base short, with 7 bases between. Germline V CDR1 and CDR2: LNHNV, YYDKDF (reference sequence). The CDR3 DNA sequence: TGTGCCACCAGTGGACAGTCCTACAATGAGCAGTTCTTC. The encoded protein is CATSGQSYNEQFF.

The chain links TRBV7-6 to TRBJ1-2; 8 nucleotides line up with TRBD1. Germline-derived CDR1 and CDR2 are SGHVS and FNYEAQ. With V trimmed by 5 bases and J by 6 bases, 14 bases remained unmatched. The CDR3 length is 16 residues. The CDR3 bases are TGTGCCAGCAGCCTCAGCCGGGACAGGCCTGTGGATGGCTACACCTTC. Encoded protein: CASSLSRDRPVDGYTF.

The rearrangement links TRBV30 to TRBJ2-1; 11 bases map to TRBD2. This CDR3 region has 14 residues. Trimming cost V 5 bases and J 10 bases; bases outside gene matches: 10. Germline V gives CDR1 GTSNPN, CDR2 SVGIG (reference sequence). CDR3 in DNA: TGTGCCTGGGGTTTCCTAGCGGGGGGAAGGGAGCAGTTCTTC. Protein product: CAWGFLAGGREQFF.

The chain employs TRBV2 and TRBJ2-1; 12 nucleotides line up with TRBD2. Looked up from germline, CDR1 is SNHLY and CDR2 is FYNNEI. The CDR3 length is 18 residues. V lost 8 bases and J lost 4; bases outside the gene matches: 15. CDR3 loop: CASCLKRTSGDAYNEQFF. The CDR3 DNA reads TGTGCCAGCTGCCTGAAGCGGACTAGCGGGGACGCTTACAATGAGCAGTTCTTC. Filled out from reference TRBV2 and TRBJ2-1, the complete variable domain reads EPEVTQTPSHQVTQMGQEVILRCVPISNHLYFYWYRQILGQKVEFLVSFYNNEISEKSEIFDDQFSVERPDGSNFTLKIRSTKLEDSAMYFCASCLKRTSGDAYNEQFFGPGTRLTVL.

The chain employs TRBV5-6 and TRBJ2-1; 8 bases match TRBD2. Germline-derived CDR1 and CDR2 are SGHDT and YYEEEE. The CDR3 consists of 15 residues. The junction had 8 bases not matched to a gene; V was cut back by 3 bases and J by 6 bases. CDR3 DNA sequence: TGTGCCAGCAGCTCCCCGGGACTAGTGTTCAATGAGCAGTTCTTC. This gives the protein CASSSPGLVFNEQFF.

CDR3 coding DNA: TGTGCCAGCAGTGAACTAGCGGGATCGAGGACCGGGGAGCTGTTTTTT. Protein sequence: CASSELAGSRTGELFF. The chain uses TRBV9 and TRBJ2-2; the match to TRBD2 covers 10 bases. The V and J ends lost 5 bases and 5 bases, in that order; junction bases with no gene match: 9. The CDR3 runs to 16 residues. Germline CDR1 and CDR2: SGDLS and YYNGEE.

V is TRBV5-1 and J is TRBJ2-1, with TRBD2 identical over 8 bases. The CDR3 spans 18 residues. In germline, CDR1 is SGHRS, CDR2 YFSETQ. The junction had 13 bases not matched to a gene; V was cut back by 4 bases and J by 1 base. DNA of the CDR3: TGCGCCAGCAGCCCCCTTTCTAGTCTAGCGGGTTCCTACAATGAGCAGTTCTTC. This encodes CASSPLSSLAGSYNEQFF.

V is TRBV5-1 and J is TRBJ2-5; 9 bases match TRBD1. Germline-derived CDR1 and CDR2 are SGHRS and YFSETQ. V was pared by 9 bases and J by 1 base, with 10 bases of the junction left unmatched. The CDR3 covers 15 residues. The CDR3 here is CATAEGQGIQETQYF. In DNA, the CDR3 is TGCGCCACCGCCGAGGGACAGGGCATCCAAGAGACCCAGTACTTC.